This is a list of T cell receptor beta chains from one sample in a study of metastatic and nonmetastatic thyroid tumors. TCRdb reprocessed the PCR reads using MiXCR. The sample comprises 20,000 to 25,000 clones, over 9% of which are singletons, and approximately 6.2% rests with the top ten. The sequenced material came from blood. All receptors come from a male donor with papillary thyroid cancer or a benign thyroid nodule (not recorded which). Some clones in this sample may be carry-over from other donors' samples. Each CDR3 is given with its conserved first and last residue. The D gene is left open where the match is weak. Expanded clones are given a class, and other clones once, few, many or no size at all.

-	TRBV6-1	few	TRBJ2-5	TGTGCCAGTAGGGGGTCAAGGGAGACCCAGTACTTC	CASRGSRETQYF
-	TRBV6-5	-	TRBJ2-5	TGTGCCAGCAGTTACACGTATTCGAGTCAAGAGACCCAGTACTTC	CASSYTYSSQETQYF
TRBD1	TRBV19	many	TRBJ1-4	TGTGCCAGTAGGACAGGGGGCACGCGGACTAATGAAAAACTGTTTTTT	CASRTGGTRTNEKLFF
-	TRBV20-1	-	TRBJ2-7	TGCAGTGCCAGTAGAGGGAGTTCCTACGAGCAGTACTTC	CSASRGSSYEQYF
-	TRBV2	many	TRBJ1-1	TGTGCCAGCAGTTGGGGCCGGGGCAACACTGAAGCTTTCTTT	CASSWGRGNTEAFF
TRBD1	TRBV6-1	medium-sized	TRBJ1-5	TGTGCCAGCAGCCACAGGACAGGAGGCCAGCCCCAGCATTTT	CASSHRTGGQPQHF
-	TRBV11-3	-	TRBJ2-2	TGTGCCAGTAGCAGTAGGGGATACAACGGGGAGCCGTTTTTT	CASSSRGYNGEPFF
-	TRBV29-1	many	TRBJ1-1	TGCAGCGTCCCGAAATTGGGGGCGCGGGTCGAAGCTTTCTTT	CSVPKLGARVEAFF
-	TRBV12-3/TRBV12-4	many	TRBJ1-4	TGTGCCAGCAGCCCAACCGGGACGAATGAAAAACTGTTTTTT	CASSPTGTNEKLFF
TRBD2	TRBV6-1	many	TRBJ2-5	TGTGCCAGCAGGGCCGGGACTAGCAAAGAGACCCAGTACTTC	CASRAGTSKETQYF
TRBD1	TRBV5-1	many	TRBJ2-6	TGCGCCAGCAGGATCGGGGACAGGGAAAAGGCTGGGGCCAACGTCCTGACTTTC	CASRIGDREKAGANVLTF